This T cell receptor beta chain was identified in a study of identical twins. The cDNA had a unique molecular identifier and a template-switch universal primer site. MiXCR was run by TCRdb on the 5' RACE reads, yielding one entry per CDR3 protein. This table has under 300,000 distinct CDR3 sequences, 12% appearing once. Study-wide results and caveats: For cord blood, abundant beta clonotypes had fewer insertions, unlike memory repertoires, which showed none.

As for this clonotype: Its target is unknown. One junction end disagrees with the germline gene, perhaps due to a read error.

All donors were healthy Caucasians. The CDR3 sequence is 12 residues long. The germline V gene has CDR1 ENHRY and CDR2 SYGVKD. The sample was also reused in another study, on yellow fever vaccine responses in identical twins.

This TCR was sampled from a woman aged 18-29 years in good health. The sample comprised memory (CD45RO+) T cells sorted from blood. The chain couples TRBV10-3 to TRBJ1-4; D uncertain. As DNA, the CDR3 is TGTGCCGTCAGTGCAACTAATGAAAAACTGTTTTTT. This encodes CAVSATNEKLFF.